This T cell receptor beta chain was identified during a study of T cell responses to AZD1222 COVID-19 vaccine (dated by TCRdb to the early 2020s). Looking at the study overall: AZD1222 recipients given second doses at about 4 weeks or at about 12 weeks were pooled, since spike-specific TCR depth and breadth were not found to differ between the two schedules. TCR sequencing covered 230 or so trial participants: 200 to 220 given two doses of AZD1222 and 26 given two doses of MenACWY control vaccine. Enrollment into the trials was organized by age into subgroups of 18-55, 56-69 and 70-plus years, and those subgroups contained roughly 150, 30 and 60 TCR-sequenced participants, respectively. Results the study describes overall, beyond this receptor: Nearly half of unique spike-specific TCRs reportedly recognized epitopes outside regions mutated in the B.1.351 and B.1.1.7 variants. Conclusions about previously exposed vaccinees are limited because only 5 or 6 AZD1222 recipients were SARS-CoV-2 seropositive at baseline. Vaccine-associated CD4 TCRs spanned the whole spike protein, with dominant responses in regions 160-218 and 743-854. The 56-69-year group was small, and its depth increase did not reach significance, likely because of low power. After two AZD1222 doses, spike-specific TCR breadth and depth were significantly higher than at day 0 and than in MenACWY recipients. Most participants were white British and females outnumbered males, and the authors suggested that clonal diversity may have been underestimated. No day 14 peak-response samples were available, so repertoires were characterized only after the peak T cell response.

With respect to this clone: The clone's antigen remains unknown. No base-level quality is on record; no much larger clone is a single base apart.

The CDR3 regions of human TCRbeta chains were analyzed by immunosequencing. Under the source paper's analysis protocol: Repertoire TCRs were matched against a reference library of SARS-CoV-2-specific TCRs generated with the MIRA antigen-specificity platform. Breadth was defined as the fraction of unique TCRs that were SARS-CoV-2-associated, and depth was defined as the fraction of total T cells that were SARS-CoV-2-associated. Each spike-specific TCR was assigned to its reactive spike region and to a CD4 or CD8 class using the MIRA data. Log10-transformed breadth and depth values were compared by one-way ANOVA with Sidak's multiple comparisons tests. This immuneACCESS table, as held by TCRdb, lists in-frame sequences with V and J called but not all clones. Of the missing ones, under half trace to an unresolved V gene in checked studies; the others have no known cause. The D gene and trimming were derived from the DNA, and the V and J assignments and clone size from that table. The sample contains around 90,000 clones, around nine tenths of them found a single time. The ten largest clones represent about 14% of the sample.

The sample's time point, from its label and the paper: baseline before first vaccination. Vaccinee samples came from UK trials COV001 and COV002, including a single-blind randomized controlled phase 2/3 trial of AZD1222 (ChAdOx1 nCoV-19) in healthy adults. For TCRbeta chain sequencing, PBMC samples were collected from trial participants at day 0 and at day 28 after the second dose. The trim is 0 bases for V and 3 bases for J, with a gap of 12 bases between the germline ends. CDR1 and CDR2 are drawn from the germline V gene: SGDLS, YYNGEE. The CDR3 numbers 15 residues from cysteine through phenylalanine. Just the 45-base CDR3 DNA is kept, in frame starting at base 1.

The chain was built from TRBV9 and TRBJ1-2; the best D guess is TRBD1, with 6 bases matching. The receptor's source is an adult in good health. This specimen consisted of peripheral blood, obtained on day 0 of AZD1222 vaccination. In nucleotide form, the sequence is TGTGCCAGCAGCGTAGGGGAGGGGGTGGACTATGGCTACACCTTC. This gives the protein CASSVGEGVDYGYTF.